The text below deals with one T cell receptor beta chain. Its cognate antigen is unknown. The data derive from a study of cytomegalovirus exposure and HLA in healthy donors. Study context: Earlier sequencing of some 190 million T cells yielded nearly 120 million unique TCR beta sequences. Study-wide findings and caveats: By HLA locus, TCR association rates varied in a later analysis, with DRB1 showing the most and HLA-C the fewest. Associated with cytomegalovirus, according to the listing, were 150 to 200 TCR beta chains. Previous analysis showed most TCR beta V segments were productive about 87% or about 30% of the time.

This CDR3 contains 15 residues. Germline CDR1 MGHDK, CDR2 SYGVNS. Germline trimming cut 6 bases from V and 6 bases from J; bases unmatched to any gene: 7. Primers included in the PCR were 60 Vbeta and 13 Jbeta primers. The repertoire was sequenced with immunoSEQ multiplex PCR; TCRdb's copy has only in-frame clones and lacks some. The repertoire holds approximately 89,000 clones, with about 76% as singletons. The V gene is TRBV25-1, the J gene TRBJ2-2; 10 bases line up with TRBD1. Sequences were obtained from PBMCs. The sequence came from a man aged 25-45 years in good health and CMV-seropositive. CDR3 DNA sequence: TGTGCCAGCAGCGACAGGGGGCGCCTATCCGGGGAGCTGTTTTTT. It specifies CASSDRGRLSGELFF. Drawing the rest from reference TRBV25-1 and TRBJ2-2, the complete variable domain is EADIYQTPRYLVIGTGKKITLECSQTMGHDKMYWYQQDPGMELHLIHYSYGVNSTEKGDLSSESTVSRIRTEHFPLTLESARPSHTSQYLCASSDRGRLSGELFFGEGSRLTVL.